The 13 T cell receptor beta chains presented below share a single source sample, sequenced in a study of shared clonotypes between healthy human individuals. Clones were sequenced by immunoSEQ multiplex PCR, and TCRdb holds only the in-frame ones, with some missing. The table lists about 680,000 clones, about 91% of them singletons. Naive CD8 cells, CD45RO-negative and positively selected for CCR7, excluded terminally differentiated effector memory CD45RA+ cells. Input material: naive CD8+ T cells sorted from blood. The receptor source for this set is a man aged 25 to 40 in good health.

The chain has TRBV5-5 and TRBJ1-5, with D possibly being TRBD1 (5 bases). Trimming took 0 bases from V and 2 from J, leaving 9 bases between them. The germline gives CDR1 SGHKS, CDR2 YYEKEE (reference sequence). This CDR3 is 15 amino acids long. The CDR3 is CASSLGAGRNQPQHF. As DNA, the CDR3 is TGTGCCAGCAGCTTGGGGGCAGGGCGCAATCAGCCCCAGCATTTT.

This clone appeared a few times. Its ends do not fully match the called genes, so a read error is possible. The V and J genes are TRBV19 and TRBJ2-7; a weak D match, TRBD2 (6 bases). The germline V gene encodes CDR1 LNHDA and CDR2 SQIVND (reference sequence). CDR3 length equals 14 residues. CDR3 DNA sequence: TGTGCCAGTAGTATCATCGGGGGATCCTTCGAGCAGTACTTC. It encodes CASSIIGGSFEQYF.

The CDR3, as DNA: TGTGCCTGGAGTGATACAGGGGGCTCGGGCGGGGAGCTGTTTTTT. It specifies CAWSDTGGSGGELFF. The chain combines TRBV30 with TRBJ2-2; TRBD1 matches at 9 bases. CDR1 is GTSNPN, CDR2 SVGIG, per germline (reference sequence). Trimming cost V 1 base and J 7 bases; bases outside gene matches: 7. The CDR3 sequence is 15 residues long. The variable domain in full, completed from reference TRBV30 and TRBJ2-2, reads SQTIHQWPATLVQPVGSPLSLECTVEGTSNPNLYWYRQAAGRGLQLLFYSVGIGQISSEVPQNLSASRPQDRQFILSSKKLLLSDSGFYLCAWSDTGGSGGELFFGEGSRLTVL.

The chain joins TRBV7-6 to TRBJ2-2; 8 nucleotides agree with TRBD2. Germline-derived CDR1 and CDR2 are SGHVS and FNYEAQ. This CDR3 has 15 amino acids. Losses at the gene ends were 5 bases for V and 1 base for J; bases not matched to a gene: 3. This CDR3 is CASSQSGGNTGELFF. The CDR3 DNA reads as TGTGCCAGCAGCCAAAGCGGGGGGAACACCGGGGAGCTGTTTTTT.

The chain couples TRBV18 to TRBJ2-3, with 10 positions matching TRBD2. The junction had 18 bases not matched to a gene; V was cut back by 10 bases and J by 2 bases. From germline, CDR1 is KGHSH and CDR2 LQKENI. The CDR3 has 18 amino acids. The CDR3 loop is CANYQPWTSGNYTDTQYF. CDR3 in DNA: TGTGCCAACTACCAACCCTGGACTAGCGGAAATTACACAGATACGCAGTATTTT.

The rearrangement links TRBV5-6 to TRBJ2-1; D remains unclear. Per germline, CDR1 SGHDT and CDR2 YYEEEE. The CDR3 runs 11 residues. Trimming cost V 1 base and J 7 bases, with 3 bases left between them. CDR3 residues: CASSLMNEQFF. The CDR3 DNA follows: TGTGCCAGCAGCTTGATGAATGAGCAGTTCTTC.

V gene TRBV27 combines with J gene TRBJ1-4; TRBD1 is a possible D gene (5 bases). With 4 bases removed from V and 13 bases from J, the gap between germline ends came to 16 bases. The CDR3 contains 13 residues. Looked up from germline, CDR1 is MNHEY and CDR2 is SMNVEV (reference sequence). The CDR3 sequence is CASSSGRRWGLFF. CDR3 bases: TGTGCCAGCAGTTCGGGACGGCGATGGGGACTGTTTTTT.

The chain is built from TRBV6-5 and TRBJ2-1, with D possibly being TRBD2 (6 bases). Germline CDR1 and CDR2: MNHEY and SVGAGI. V lost 0 bases to trimming and J lost 10 bases, with 13 bases between them. The CDR3 is 14 amino acids. The CDR3 loop reads CASSYSSKAGEQFF. Written as DNA, the CDR3 is TGTGCCAGCAGTTACTCGAGTAAGGCGGGAGAGCAGTTCTTC.

Only one count was recorded for this clone. The rearrangement uses TRBV28 and TRBJ2-1; the D is unclear. Germline CDR1 reads MDHEN; CDR2 reads SYDVKM. Between the trimmed V and J ends, which lost 6 bases and 2 bases, there was a span of 17 bases. The CDR3 totals 16 residues. CDR3 nucleotide sequence: TGTGCCAGCAGCCCTGACCTTCCTCTACCCTACAATGAGCAGTTCTTC. Its translation: CASSPDLPLPYNEQFF.

The chain uses TRBV27 and TRBJ2-1, with 13 bases fitting TRBD2. This CDR3 has 17 residues. From germline, CDR1 is MNHEY and CDR2 SMNVEV (reference sequence). Losses at the gene ends were 5 bases for V and 3 bases for J; bases not matched to a gene: 7. CDR3 sequence (DNA): TGTGCCAGCAGTCCGCCTGGACTAGCGGGAGTCTACAATGAGCAGTTCTTC. Amino acid sequence: CASSPPGLAGVYNEQFF.

This chain joins TRBV6-5 and TRBJ2-7; D could derive from TRBD1 or TRBD2 (5 bases each). The V end was cut by 3 bases, the J end by 3 bases, with 12 bases between. This CDR3 is built from 14 residues. Germline-derived CDR1 and CDR2 are MNHEY and SVGAGI. The CDR3 loop is CASSYFRDDYEQYF. CDR3 DNA: TGTGCCAGCAGTTATTTCCGGGACGACTACGAGCAGTACTTC.

CDR3 bases: TGTGCCAGCATGGCAGGCTCTCGGGGGGAGCAGTACTTC. Translation: CASMAGSRGEQYF. The chain joins TRBV7-9 to TRBJ2-7; weak D call: TRBD2 (6 bases). Germline V gene data show CDR1 as SEHNR and CDR2 as FQNEAQ (reference sequence). The CDR3 spans 13 residues. The ends were cut back, 7 bases at V and 7 bases at J, with 17 bases in the middle.

J is TRBJ2-7 and V is TRBV2; the D gene could be TRBD1 or TRBD2 (5 bases each). Germline V gene data show CDR1 as SNHLY and CDR2 as FYNNEI. V gave up 5 bases and J gave up 2 bases, with 13 bases separating them. This CDR3 spans 14 amino acids. The CDR3 loop is CASSPTGATYEQYF. As DNA, the CDR3 is TGTGCCAGCAGTCCAACCGGGGCTACCTACGAGCAGTACTTC. Filled out from reference TRBV2 and TRBJ2-7, the complete variable domain reads EPEVTQTPSHQVTQMGQEVILRCVPISNHLYFYWYRQILGQKVEFLVSFYNNEISEKSEIFDDQFSVERPDGSNFTLKIRSTKLEDSAMYFCASSPTGATYEQYFGPGTRLTVT.